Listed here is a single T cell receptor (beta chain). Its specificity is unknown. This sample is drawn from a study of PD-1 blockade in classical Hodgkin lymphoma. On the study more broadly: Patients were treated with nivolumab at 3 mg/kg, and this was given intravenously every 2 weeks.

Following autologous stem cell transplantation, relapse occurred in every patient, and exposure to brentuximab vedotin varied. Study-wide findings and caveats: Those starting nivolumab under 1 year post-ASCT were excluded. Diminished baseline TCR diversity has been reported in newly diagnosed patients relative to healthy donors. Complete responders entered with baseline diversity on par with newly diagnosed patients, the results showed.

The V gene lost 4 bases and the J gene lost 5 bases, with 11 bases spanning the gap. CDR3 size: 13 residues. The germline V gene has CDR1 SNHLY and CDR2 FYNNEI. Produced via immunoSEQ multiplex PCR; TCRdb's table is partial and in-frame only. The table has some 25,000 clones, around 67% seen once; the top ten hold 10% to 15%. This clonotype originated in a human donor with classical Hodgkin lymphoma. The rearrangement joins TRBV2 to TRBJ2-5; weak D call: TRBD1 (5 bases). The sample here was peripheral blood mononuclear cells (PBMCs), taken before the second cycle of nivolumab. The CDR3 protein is CASSVDRTETQYF. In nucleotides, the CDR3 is TGTGCCAGCAGTGTAGACAGAACCGAGACCCAGTACTTC.